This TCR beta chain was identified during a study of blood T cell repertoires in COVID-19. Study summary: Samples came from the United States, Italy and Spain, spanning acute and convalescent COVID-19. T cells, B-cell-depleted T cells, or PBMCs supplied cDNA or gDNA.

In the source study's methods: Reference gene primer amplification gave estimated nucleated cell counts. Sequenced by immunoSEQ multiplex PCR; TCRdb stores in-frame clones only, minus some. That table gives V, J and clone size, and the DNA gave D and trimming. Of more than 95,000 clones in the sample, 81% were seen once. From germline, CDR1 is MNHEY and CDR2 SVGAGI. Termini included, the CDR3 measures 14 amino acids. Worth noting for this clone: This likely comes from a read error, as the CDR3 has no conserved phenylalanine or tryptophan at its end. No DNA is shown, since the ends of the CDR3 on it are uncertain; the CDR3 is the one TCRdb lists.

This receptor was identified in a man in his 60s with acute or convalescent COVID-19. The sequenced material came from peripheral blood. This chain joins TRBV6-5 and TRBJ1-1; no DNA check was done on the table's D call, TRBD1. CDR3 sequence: CASSYSHRDREFSV.